The rows below give T cell receptor beta chains drawn from one sample of a study of shared clonotypes between healthy human individuals. Measured with immunoSEQ multiplex PCR; TCRdb has only the in-frame clones, and not every one. The table includes approximately 1,000,000 clones, approximately 80% detected once. The sample was memory CD4+ T cells from PBMCs. These receptors were obtained from a man aged 18 to 35 in good health. Some clones in this sample may be carry-over from other donors' samples. CDR3s include the opening cysteine and the closing phenylalanine or tryptophan. Clone sizes are given selectively: once, few, many, or a class where the clone is expanded.

CDR3aa | abundance | v_gene
CASSPGGRLGIQPQHF | few | TRBV28
CASSQRREYEQYF | . | TRBV7-2
CASSIRGGAQPQHF | . | TRBV19
CASSRGQGETQYF | . | TRBV7-2
CASAPGTDTQYF | once | TRBV12-5
CASSISNFGELFF | . | TRBV19
CASSAPTGSGNTIYF | . | TRBV9
CASSPGTGGPYEQYF | . | TRBV11-2
CASSSYRGASNF | . | TRBV28
CASSLELAGAGTNEQFF | . | TRBV5-1
CASSQRQGAGTEAFF | . | TRBV5-4
CASSESLQEEKLFF | . | TRBV6-1
CAISEARLGAYEQYF | once | TRBV10-3
CASGLAGGYEQYF | . | TRBV2
CASSPGGAGYGEQYF | . | TRBV18
CASSERDVSTDTQYF | . | TRBV6-1